This T cell receptor beta chain was sequenced during a study of cytomegalovirus exposure and HLA in healthy donors. The PCR was carried out with 60 Vbeta primers and 13 Jbeta primers. Sequencing was performed with immunoSEQ multiplex PCR; in TCRdb, only in-frame clones are kept and a portion is missing. The sample consists of 160,000 or so clones, around nine tenths of them appearing once. The germline CDR1 and CDR2 sequences are GTSNPN and SVGIG (reference sequence). Trimming pared 2 bases from V and 0 bases from J, leaving 11 bases between. The CDR3 has 15 amino acids. The J gene is TRBJ1-3, the V gene TRBV30; unclear D gene. The clonotype was recovered from a woman between 25 and 40 years old in good health and CMV-seronegative. Sequenced material: PBMCs. In DNA, the CDR3 is TGTGCCTGGAGTCTCCCCTTCCTCTCTGGAAACACCATATATTTT. Its protein product is CAWSLPFLSGNTIYF.